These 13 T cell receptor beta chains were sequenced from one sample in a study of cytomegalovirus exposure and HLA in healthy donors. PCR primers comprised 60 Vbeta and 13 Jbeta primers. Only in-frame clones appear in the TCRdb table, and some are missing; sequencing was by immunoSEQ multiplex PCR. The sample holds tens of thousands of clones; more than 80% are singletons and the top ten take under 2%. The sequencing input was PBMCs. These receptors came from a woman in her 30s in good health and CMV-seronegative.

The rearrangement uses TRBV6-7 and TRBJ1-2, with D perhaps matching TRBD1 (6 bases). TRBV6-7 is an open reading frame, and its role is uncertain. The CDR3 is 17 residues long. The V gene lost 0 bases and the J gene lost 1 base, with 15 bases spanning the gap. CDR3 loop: CASSYSGFNRDNYGYTF. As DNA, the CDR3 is TGTGCCAGCAGTTACTCGGGCTTTAACAGGGATAACTATGGCTACACCTTC.

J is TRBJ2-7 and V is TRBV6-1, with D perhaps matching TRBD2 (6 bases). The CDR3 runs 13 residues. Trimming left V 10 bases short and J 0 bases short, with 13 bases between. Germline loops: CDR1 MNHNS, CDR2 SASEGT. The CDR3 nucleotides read TGTGCCACCGATAGCGGAAGCTCCTACGAGCAGTACTTC. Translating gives CATDSGSSYEQYF.

Here the CDR3 reads CASSESPGQGDGYTF. The DNA for the CDR3 is TGTGCCAGCAGCGAAAGTCCGGGACAGGGCGATGGCTACACCTTC. The chain recombines TRBV4-2 with TRBJ1-2; 9 positions match TRBD1. There are 15 residues in the CDR3. CDR1 is LGHNA, CDR2 YNFKEQ, per germline. V gave up 5 bases and J gave up 6 bases; unmatched junction bases: 10.

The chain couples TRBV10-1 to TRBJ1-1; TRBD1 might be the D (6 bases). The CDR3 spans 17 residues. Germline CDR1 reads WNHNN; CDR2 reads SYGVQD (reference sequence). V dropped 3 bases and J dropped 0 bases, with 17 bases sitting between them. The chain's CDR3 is CASSERRTVGMNTEAFF. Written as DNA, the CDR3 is TGCGCCAGCAGTGAACGAAGGACAGTGGGCATGAACACTGAAGCTTTCTTT.

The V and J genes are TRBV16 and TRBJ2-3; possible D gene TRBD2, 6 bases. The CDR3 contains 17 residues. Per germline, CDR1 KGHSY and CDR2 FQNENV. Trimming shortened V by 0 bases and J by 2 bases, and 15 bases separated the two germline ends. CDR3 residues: CASSQSAPGGPTDTQYF. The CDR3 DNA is TGTGCCAGCAGCCAATCAGCCCCCGGGGGTCCCACAGATACGCAGTATTTT.

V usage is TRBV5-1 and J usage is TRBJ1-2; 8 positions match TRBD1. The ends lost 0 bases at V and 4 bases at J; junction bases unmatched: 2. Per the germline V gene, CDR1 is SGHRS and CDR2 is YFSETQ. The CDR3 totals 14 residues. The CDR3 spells CASSLGQGTYGYTF. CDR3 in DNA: TGCGCCAGCAGCTTGGGACAGGGGACCTATGGCTACACCTTC.

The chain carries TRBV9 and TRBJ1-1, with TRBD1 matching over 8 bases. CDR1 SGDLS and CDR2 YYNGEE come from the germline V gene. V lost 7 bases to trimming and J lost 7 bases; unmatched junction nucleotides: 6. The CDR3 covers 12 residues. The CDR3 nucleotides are TGTGCCAGCGGCAGGGGGCTTGGTGAAGCTTTCTTT. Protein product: CASGRGLGEAFF. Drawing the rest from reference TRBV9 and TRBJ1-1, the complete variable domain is DSGVTQTPKHLITATGQRVTLRCSPRSGDLSVYWYQQSLDQGLQFLIQYYNGEERAKGNILERFSAQQFPDLHSELNLSSLELGDSALYFCASGRGLGEAFFGQGTRLTVV.

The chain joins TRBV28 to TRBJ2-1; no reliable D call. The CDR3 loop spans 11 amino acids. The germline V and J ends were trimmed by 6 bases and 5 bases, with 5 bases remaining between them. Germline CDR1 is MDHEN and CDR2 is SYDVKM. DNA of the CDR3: TGTGCCAGCAGGTCAGACAATGAGCAGTTCTTC. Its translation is CASRSDNEQFF.

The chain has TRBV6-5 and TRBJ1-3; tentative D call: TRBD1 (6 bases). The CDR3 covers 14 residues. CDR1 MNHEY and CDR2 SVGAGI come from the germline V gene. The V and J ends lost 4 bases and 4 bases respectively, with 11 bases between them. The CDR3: CASSSPGEGNTIYF. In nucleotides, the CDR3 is TGTGCCAGCAGTTCACCAGGGGAAGGAAACACCATATATTTT.

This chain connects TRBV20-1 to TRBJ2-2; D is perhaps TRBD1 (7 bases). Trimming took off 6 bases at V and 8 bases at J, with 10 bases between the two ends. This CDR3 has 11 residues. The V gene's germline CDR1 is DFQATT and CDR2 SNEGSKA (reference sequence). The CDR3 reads CSARGRGELFF. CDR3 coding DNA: TGCAGTGCCAGGGGGAGGGGGGAGCTGTTTTTT.

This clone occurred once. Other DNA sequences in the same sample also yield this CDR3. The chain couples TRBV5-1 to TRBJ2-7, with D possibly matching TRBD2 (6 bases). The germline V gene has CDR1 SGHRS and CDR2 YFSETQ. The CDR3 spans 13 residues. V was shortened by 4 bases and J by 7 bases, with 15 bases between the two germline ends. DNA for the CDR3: TGCGCCAGCAGCCCAACAGATCGGGGGGAGCAGTACTTC. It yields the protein CASSPTDRGEQYF.

The CDR3 nucleotides read TGTGCCAGCAGCCGCGATCACAATGAGCAGTTCTTC. This translates into CASSRDHNEQFF. This chain links TRBV2 with TRBJ2-1; D is uncertain. The CDR3 is made up of 12 amino acids. Germline V gene lookup returns CDR1 SNHLY and CDR2 FYNNEI. V was cut by 6 bases and J by 5 bases, with 8 bases left in between.

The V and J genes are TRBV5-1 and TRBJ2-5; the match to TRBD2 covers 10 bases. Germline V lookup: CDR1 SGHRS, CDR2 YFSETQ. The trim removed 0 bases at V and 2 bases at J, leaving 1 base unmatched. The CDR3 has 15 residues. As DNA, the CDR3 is TGCGCCAGCAGCTTGGCTAGCGGGGGTCAAGAGACCCAGTACTTC. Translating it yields CASSLASGGQETQYF.